The sequence of this T cell receptor (beta chain) was determined in a study of blood T cell repertoires in COVID-19. Authors' processing steps: It was from reference gene primer amplification that nucleated cell counts were estimated. Profiling relied on immunoSEQ multiplex PCR, and the TCRdb table lists in-frame clones only, not all of them. The DNA was the basis for D and trimming; V, J and clone size are from that table. Of 200,000 to 300,000 clones listed, approximately 86% were seen once; the top ten hold about 2.6%. Per germline, CDR1 GTSNPN and CDR2 SVGIG (reference sequence). After removal of 1 base from V and 0 bases from J, the junction contained 2 bases not matched to a gene. The CDR3 runs 14 residues.

This clonotype was sampled from a woman aged 18-30 years who had recovered from COVID-19. The material sequenced was PBMCs or T cells enriched from blood (not recorded which). The chain is built from TRBV30 and TRBJ1-2, with 7 bases aligning to TRBD1. The CDR3 sequence: CAWSGDSTNYGYTF. Here the CDR3 DNA reads TGTGCCTGGAGTGGGGACAGTACTAACTATGGCTACACCTTC.